Below, 27 T cell receptor beta chains from the same sample are listed, as sequenced in a study of cytomegalovirus exposure and HLA in healthy donors. The data were produced by immunoSEQ multiplex PCR, yet TCRdb's version contains in-frame clones alone and is incomplete. Here the sample spans some 99,000 clones, 85% to 90% being singletons. Material for sequencing was PBMCs. The source of these receptors is a woman aged 18-30 years in good health and CMV-seronegative.

This clone was seen a handful of times. The genes are TRBV15 and TRBJ2-1, with 9 nucleotides matching TRBD1. V shed 5 bases, J shed 3 bases, and the junction held 5 bases outside the gene matches. This CDR3 is built from 15 residues. Germline loops: CDR1 LNHNV, CDR2 YYDKDF (reference sequence). The chain's CDR3 is CATSETTGGYNEQFF. The CDR3 DNA sequence: TGTGCCACCAGCGAAACGACAGGGGGCTACAATGAGCAGTTCTTC. Filled out from reference TRBV15 and TRBJ2-1, the complete variable domain reads DAMVIQNPRYQVTQFGKPVTLSCSQTLNHNVMYWYQQKSSQAPKLLFHYYDKDFNNEADTPDNFQSRRPNTSFCFLDIRSPGLGDTAMYLCATSETTGGYNEQFFGPGTRLTVL.

The chain couples TRBV10-3 to TRBJ2-2; D perhaps matches TRBD2 (7 bases). From germline, CDR1 is ENHRY and CDR2 SYGVKD. The CDR3 has 14 residues. Trimming removed 2 bases at V and 6 bases at J, with 10 bases between. CDR3 sequence: CAISERGRAGELFF. The CDR3 DNA reads as TGTGCCATCAGTGAGAGGGGGAGGGCCGGGGAGCTGTTTTTT.

The V call is TRBV7-6, the J call TRBJ2-1, with D perhaps matching TRBD1 (6 bases). Germline CDR1 is SGHVS and CDR2 is FNYEAQ. This CDR3 region has 16 residues. V lost 1 base to trimming and J lost 9 bases, with 19 bases between them. The CDR3 protein is CASSLGASGADGEQFF. In nucleotides, the CDR3 is TGTGCCAGCAGCTTAGGGGCGTCAGGGGCCGACGGTGAGCAGTTCTTC.

The V gene is TRBV6-6, the J gene TRBJ2-1, with 8 bases fitting TRBD1. From germline, CDR1 is MNHNY and CDR2 SVGAGI (reference sequence). The CDR3 is made up of 14 amino acids. V lost 6 bases to trimming and J lost 7 bases; unmatched junction nucleotides: 8. CDR3 region: CASSLQGARNEQFF. The CDR3 bases are TGTGCCAGCAGCCTCCAGGGGGCCAGGAATGAGCAGTTCTTC.

The chain has TRBV9 and TRBJ1-1; 9 bases are a match to TRBD1. The V segment lost 4 bases and the J segment 3 bases; nucleotides outside the gene matches: 10. Germline CDR1 SGDLS, CDR2 YYNGEE. The CDR3 length is 16 residues. The DNA for the CDR3 is TGTGCCAGCAGCCCTGGGACAGGGCCGACGCACACTGAAGCTTTCTTT. Its translation: CASSPGTGPTHTEAFF.

CDR3 nucleotides: TGTGCCAGTAGTCCCGGCGGGGGATTGAGCGAGCAGTACTTC. Translation gives CASSPGGGLSEQYF. This chain joins TRBV19 and TRBJ2-7, with 7 nucleotides matching TRBD2. This CDR3 is 14 amino acids long. The V gene's germline CDR1 is LNHDA and CDR2 SQIVND (reference sequence). V lost 5 bases and J lost 6; bases outside the gene matches: 10.

V usage is TRBV2 and J usage is TRBJ2-7; no firm D call. Germline values: CDR1 SNHLY, CDR2 FYNNEI. The CDR3 runs to 12 residues. The ends were cut back, 6 bases at V and 0 bases at J, with 6 bases in the middle. CDR3 region: CASRRFSYEQYF. CDR3 nucleotides: TGTGCCAGCAGGAGGTTCTCCTACGAGCAGTACTTC. Full variable domain (remainder filled in from reference TRBV2 and TRBJ2-7): EPEVTQTPSHQVTQMGQEVILRCVPISNHLYFYWYRQILGQKVEFLVSFYNNEISEKSEIFDDQFSVERPDGSNFTLKIRSTKLEDSAMYFCASRRFSYEQYFGPGTRLTVT.

This clone was picked up a small number of times. The CDR3: CASSPWGDEQYF. The CDR3 bases are TGCGCCAGCAGCCCCTGGGGGGACGAGCAGTACTTC. The chain links TRBV4-1 to TRBJ2-7; a weak D match, TRBD2 (6 bases). This CDR3 spans 12 amino acids. The V gene's germline CDR1 is MGHRA and CDR2 YSYEKL. Deletions cut 4 bases from V and 5 bases from J, with 9 bases between.

This chain joins TRBV28 and TRBJ2-1; D uncertain. The CDR3 has 12 amino acids. Germline values: CDR1 MDHEN, CDR2 SYDVKM. V lost 7 bases, J lost 10 bases, and 14 bases lay in between. CDR3 sequence: CASTIQNSEQFF. DNA for the CDR3: TGTGCCAGCACCATACAGAACTCGGAGCAGTTCTTC.

This chain links TRBV15 with TRBJ2-3, with D possibly TRBD2 on 5 matching bases. This CDR3 has 15 residues. V lost 3 bases to trimming and J lost 5 bases, with 15 bases between them. From germline, CDR1 is LNHNV and CDR2 YYDKDF (reference sequence). The CDR3 nucleotides are TGTGCCACCAGCAGCCAATTTGGAGGCGTAGATACGCAGTATTTT. Translating gives CATSSQFGGVDTQYF.

CDR3 nucleotide sequence: TGTGCCAGCACGTTCCAACCGGACACTGAAGCTTTCTTT. Translating it yields CASTFQPDTEAFF. The chain couples TRBV5-5 to TRBJ1-1; D unresolved. The CDR3 totals 13 residues. V gave up 6 bases and J gave up 3 bases, with 12 bases separating them. Germline V gene data show CDR1 as SGHKS and CDR2 as YYEKEE (reference sequence).

This chain uses TRBV7-3 with TRBJ2-1; TRBD1 agrees at 7 bases. The J segment lost 8 bases and the V segment lost 2 bases, leaving 9 bases of the junction unmatched. The CDR3 is 15 residues long. CDR1 is SGHTA and CDR2 is FQGTGA in the germline V gene. The CDR3 sequence is CASSLRQGVKDEQFF. Written as DNA, the CDR3 is TGTGCCAGCAGCTTACGGCAGGGGGTTAAGGATGAGCAGTTCTTC.

The chain joins TRBV13 to TRBJ2-7, with 10 bases identical to TRBD1. The V gene's germline CDR1 is PRHDT and CDR2 FYEKMQ (reference sequence). The junction had 11 bases not matched to a gene; V was cut back by 5 bases and J by 4 bases. CDR3 length equals 16 residues. CDR3 in DNA: TGTGCCAGCAGCATGGAGGGGGGGGACAGGGGATACGAGCAGTACTTC. Translating gives CASSMEGGDRGYEQYF. Drawing the rest from reference TRBV13 and TRBJ2-7, the complete variable domain is AAGVIQSPRHLIKEKRETATLKCYPIPRHDTVYWYQQGPGQDPQFLISFYEKMQSDKGSIPDRFSAQQFSDYHSELNMSSLELGDSALYFCASSMEGGDRGYEQYFGPGTRLTVT.

The chain recombines TRBV11-2 with TRBJ1-5; tentative D call: TRBD1 (5 bases). In germline, CDR1 is SGHAT, CDR2 FQNNGV. The ends were cut back, 4 bases at V and 6 bases at J, with 10 bases in the middle. CDR3 size: 13 residues. In nucleotides, the CDR3 is TGTGCCAGCAGCTCCTCGGGGGTTCAGCCCCAGCATTTT. This gives the protein CASSSSGVQPQHF.

The chain couples TRBV9 to TRBJ1-2; 9 nucleotides line up with TRBD1. Germline loops: CDR1 SGDLS, CDR2 YYNGEE. Unmatched junction bases numbered 7, after V lost 0 bases and J lost 7 bases. The CDR3 runs 15 residues. The CDR3 sequence is CASSVEQGALRGYTF. The CDR3 DNA reads as TGTGCCAGCAGCGTAGAACAGGGGGCATTACGTGGCTACACCTTC.

The chain couples TRBV9 to TRBJ2-3; D may be TRBD2 (5 bases). The CDR3 contains 15 residues. Germline V gene data show CDR1 as SGDLS and CDR2 as YYNGEE. V dropped 3 bases and J dropped 2 bases, with 13 bases sitting between them. The CDR3 sequence: CASSDKLGNTDTQYF. The DNA for the CDR3 is TGTGCCAGCAGCGACAAACTAGGTAACACAGATACGCAGTATTTT. The full variable domain, in which reference TRBV9 and TRBJ2-3 provide the parts outside the CDR3, is DSGVTQTPKHLITATGQRVTLRCSPRSGDLSVYWYQQSLDQGLQFLIQYYNGEERAKGNILERFSAQQFPDLHSELNLSSLELGDSALYFCASSDKLGNTDTQYFGPGTRLTVL.

V gene TRBV7-2 combines with J gene TRBJ1-2; D is ambiguous. Germline CDR1 is SGHTA and CDR2 is FQGNSA. The CDR3 totals 11 residues. V lost 3 bases and J 8 bases, leaving 7 bases between the germline ends. The DNA of the CDR3 is TGTGCCAGCAGCTTGGTGGGCGGCTACACCTTC. Translation gives CASSLVGGYTF. The full variable domain, with the rest looked up from reference TRBV7-2 and TRBJ1-2, is GAGVSQSPSNKVTEKGKDVELRCDPISGHTALYWYRQSLGQGLEFLIYFQGNSAPDKSGLPSDRFSAERTGGSVSTLTIQRTQQEDSAVYLCASSLVGGYTFGSGTRLTVV.

Here the CDR3 reads CASSPLHLARVVSEQYF. As DNA, the CDR3 is TGTGCCAGCAGTCCCCTCCATCTAGCGCGAGTTGTTTCCGAGCAGTACTTC. This chain uses TRBV28 with TRBJ2-7, with D maybe TRBD2 (6 bases). The CDR3 totals 17 residues. Germline V gene data show CDR1 as MDHEN and CDR2 as SYDVKM. V lost 5 bases and J 6 bases, leaving 26 bases between the germline ends.

The genes are TRBV29-1 and TRBJ2-5, with TRBD2 identical over 10 bases. The tail of the sequence fits TRBJ2-7 better, so the J call may be wrong. The CDR3 runs 13 residues. CDR1 and CDR2 (germline): SQVTM, ANQGSEA. In DNA form, the CDR3 reads TGCAGCGTTCCCGGGACTAGCGCCTACGAGCAGTACTTC. Protein: CSVPGTSAYEQYF.

The V and J genes are TRBV7-7 and TRBJ2-1; 8 bases align to TRBD1. This CDR3 is 13 amino acids long. V was pared by 5 bases and J by 9 bases, with 6 bases of the junction left unmatched. CDR1 SSHAT and CDR2 FNYEAQ come from the germline V gene (reference sequence). CDR3 in amino acids: CASSPPGGTEQFF. The CDR3 DNA reads as TGTGCCAGCAGCCCGCCAGGGGGCACTGAGCAGTTCTTC.

The chain links TRBV7-2 to TRBJ2-7; 9 nucleotides align to TRBD2. V lost 1 base, J lost 7 bases, and 5 bases stayed unmatched. Germline values: CDR1 SGHTA, CDR2 FQGNSA. The CDR3 length is 14 residues. The CDR3 region is CASSLGGGAREQYF. The CDR3 DNA sequence: TGTGCCAGCAGCTTAGGCGGGGGGGCGCGAGAGCAGTACTTC.

The V call is TRBV6-6, the J call TRBJ2-1; tentatively, D is TRBD2 (5 bases). From germline, CDR1 is MNHNY and CDR2 SVGAGI (reference sequence). The CDR3 totals 16 residues. The V and J ends lost 7 bases and 2 bases respectively, with 18 bases between them. For the CDR3, the DNA is TGTGCCAGCATCTCGGACTTTCCGCCTCCCTACAATGAGCAGTTCTTC. Translation: CASISDFPPPYNEQFF.

This rearrangement joins TRBV6-5 to TRBJ1-5; weak D call: TRBD1 (5 bases). Germline CDR1 is MNHEY and CDR2 is SVGAGI. The V and J ends lost 6 bases and 2 bases respectively, with 14 bases between them. The CDR3 contains 15 residues. DNA of the CDR3: TGTGCCAGCAGCCGCGACAGAAGCCGCAATCAGCCCCAGCATTTT. Amino acids: CASSRDRSRNQPQHF.

In this sample, this clone turned up once. The chain has TRBV14 and TRBJ1-1, with a weak D call TRBD1 (5 bases). The CDR3 extends over 13 amino acids. V was clipped by 3 bases and J by 1 base, with 6 bases between them. The germline gives CDR1 SGHDN, CDR2 FVKESK. CDR3 residues: CASSHGGNTEAFF. CDR3 DNA sequence: TGTGCCAGCAGCCACGGGGGGAACACTGAAGCTTTCTTT.

The gene calls are TRBV29-1 and TRBJ1-3, with 8 bases identical to TRBD1. CDR3 length equals 14 residues. The V gene end was trimmed by 4 bases and the J gene end by 4 bases; junction bases not matched to a gene: 6. Germline values: CDR1 SQVTM, CDR2 ANQGSEA. CDR3 coding DNA: TGCAGCGTTGCAGGGGGCTTCTCAGGAAACACCATATATTTT. Translated: CSVAGGFSGNTIYF.

This chain connects TRBV25-1 to TRBJ2-7; the match to TRBD1 covers 9 bases. Germline loops: CDR1 MGHDK, CDR2 SYGVNS. V shed 5 bases and J 6 bases; nucleotides not matched to a gene: 8. There are 14 residues in the CDR3. Here the CDR3 reads CASSLQGALSEQYF. The CDR3 nucleotides are TGTGCCAGCAGTCTACAGGGGGCGCTTAGCGAGCAGTACTTC.

This clone was counted a few times. V gene TRBV18 combines with J gene TRBJ2-7; D may be TRBD1 (5 bases). Trimming took 0 bases from V and 9 from J, leaving 18 bases between them. Germline loops: CDR1 KGHSH, CDR2 LQKENI. This CDR3 spans 15 amino acids. The CDR3 DNA follows: TGTGCCAGCTCACCACCGGTAGGGGTCCGGTCGGTGCAGTACTTC. This gives the protein CASSPPVGVRSVQYF.